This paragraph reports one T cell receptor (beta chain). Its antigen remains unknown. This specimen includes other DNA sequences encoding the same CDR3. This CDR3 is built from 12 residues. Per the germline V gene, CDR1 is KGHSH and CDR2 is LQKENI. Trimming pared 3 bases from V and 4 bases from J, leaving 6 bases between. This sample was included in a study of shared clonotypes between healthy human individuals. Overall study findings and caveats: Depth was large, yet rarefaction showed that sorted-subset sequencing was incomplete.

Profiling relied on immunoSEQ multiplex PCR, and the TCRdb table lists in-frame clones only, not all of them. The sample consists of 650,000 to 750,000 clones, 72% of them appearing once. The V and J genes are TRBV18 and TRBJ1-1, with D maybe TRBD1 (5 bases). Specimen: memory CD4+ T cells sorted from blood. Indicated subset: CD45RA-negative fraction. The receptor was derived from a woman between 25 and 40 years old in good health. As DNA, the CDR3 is TGTGCCAGCTCACCGGGGGTCACTGAAGCTTTCTTT. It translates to CASSPGVTEAFF.